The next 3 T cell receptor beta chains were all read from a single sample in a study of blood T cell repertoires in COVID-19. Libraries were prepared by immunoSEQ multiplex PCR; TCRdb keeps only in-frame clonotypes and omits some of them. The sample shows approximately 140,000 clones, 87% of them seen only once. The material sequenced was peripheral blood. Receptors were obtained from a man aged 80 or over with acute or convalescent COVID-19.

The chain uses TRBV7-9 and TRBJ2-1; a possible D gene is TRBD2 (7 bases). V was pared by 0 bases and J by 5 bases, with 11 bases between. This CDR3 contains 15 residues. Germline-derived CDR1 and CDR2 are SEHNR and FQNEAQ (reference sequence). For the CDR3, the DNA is TGTGCCAGCAGCTTAGCGGGAGGGGGGAACAATGAGCAGTTCTTC. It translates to CASSLAGGGNNEQFF. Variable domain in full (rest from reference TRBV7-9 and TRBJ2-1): DTGVSQNPRHKITKRGQNVTFRCDPISEHNRLYWYRQTLGQGPEFLTYFQNEAQLEKSRLLSDRFSAERPKGSFSTLEIQRTEQGDSAMYLCASSLAGGGNNEQFFGPGTRLTVL.

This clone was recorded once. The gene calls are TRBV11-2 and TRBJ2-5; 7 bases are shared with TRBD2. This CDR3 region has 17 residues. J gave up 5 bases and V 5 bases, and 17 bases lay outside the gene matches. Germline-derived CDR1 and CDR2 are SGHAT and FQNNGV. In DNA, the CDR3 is TGTGCCAGCAGCCCGGCTCCGGGACTACCTTTTGAGGAGACCCAGTACTTC. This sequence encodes CASSPAPGLPFEETQYF.

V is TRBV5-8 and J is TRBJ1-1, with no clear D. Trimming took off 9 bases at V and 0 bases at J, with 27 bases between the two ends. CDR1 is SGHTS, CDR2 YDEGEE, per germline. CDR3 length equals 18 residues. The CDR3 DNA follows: TGTGCCAACGGTCGGCTCGTTCGGCAGACAATATTGAACACTGAAGCTTTCTTT. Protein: CANGRLVRQTILNTEAFF.